This entry is about one T cell receptor beta chain. This CDR3 is 17 amino acids long. The trim removed 0 bases at V and 9 bases at J, leaving 15 bases unmatched. Germline assignment: CDR1 LGHDT and CDR2 YNNKEL (reference sequence). Source study methods: Reference gene primers were amplified, and this amplification served to estimate nucleated cell counts. Clones were read by immunoSEQ multiplex PCR, and TCRdb kept only the in-frame ones, dropping some. That table supplies the V and J calls and clone size; D and trimming were determined from the DNA. Seen here are about 500,000 clones, 89% observed once, and the top ten hold approximately 0.9%. The source of the sample is a study of blood T cell repertoires in COVID-19. During active infection, Seattle patients enrolled and were then monitored through disease.

This clonotype was sampled from a man aged 18 to 29 with COVID-19, enrolled during active disease. The sequencing sample was made of peripheral blood. The chain employs TRBV3-1 (or the pseudogene TRBV3-2) and TRBJ2-3; 7 nucleotides agree with TRBD2. CDR3 DNA sequence: TGTGCCAGCAGCCAAGAACTTTTAGGCGGGAGAAGTACCACGCAGTATTTT. Translated, it gives CASSQELLGGRSTTQYF.